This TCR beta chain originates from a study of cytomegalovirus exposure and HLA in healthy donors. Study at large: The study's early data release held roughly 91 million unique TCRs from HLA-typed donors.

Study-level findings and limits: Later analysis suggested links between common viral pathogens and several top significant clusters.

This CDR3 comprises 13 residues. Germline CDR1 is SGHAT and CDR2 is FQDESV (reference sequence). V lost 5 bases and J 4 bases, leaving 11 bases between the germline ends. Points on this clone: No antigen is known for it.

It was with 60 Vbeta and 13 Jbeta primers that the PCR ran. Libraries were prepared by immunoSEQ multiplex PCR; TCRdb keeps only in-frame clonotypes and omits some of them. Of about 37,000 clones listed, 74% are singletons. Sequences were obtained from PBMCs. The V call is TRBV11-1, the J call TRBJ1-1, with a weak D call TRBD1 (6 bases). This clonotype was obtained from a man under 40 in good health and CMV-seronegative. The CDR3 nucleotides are TGTGCCAGCAGCGACGACAGGATCACTGAAGCTTTCTTT. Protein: CASSDDRITEAFF. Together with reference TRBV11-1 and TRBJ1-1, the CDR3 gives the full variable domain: EAEVAQSPRYKITEKSQAVAFWCDPISGHATLYWYRQILGQGPELLVQFQDESVVDDSQLPKDRFSAERLKGVDSTLKIQPAELGDSAMYLCASSDDRITEAFFGQGTRLTVV.